What follows is one T cell receptor beta chain and its context. Antigen specificity is unknown. TCRdb keeps only in-frame clones here, not all; method: immunoSEQ multiplex PCR. The sample lists 60,000 to 65,000 clones, roughly 76% occurring once. The data were obtained in a study of a mutant IDH1 vaccine in newly diagnosed glioma. Study summary: Beginning 4-6 weeks after radiotherapy alone, or with temozolomide cycles, vaccination took place. Most patients had radiochemotherapy with temozolomide before enrollment; others had one alone.

This CDR3 has 15 residues. V was trimmed by 2 bases and J by 5 bases, leaving 12 bases between them. In germline, CDR1 is SGHTA, CDR2 FQGTGA. Study-wide results and limits: Top peripheral T cell clonotype shifts appeared unrelated to pseudoprogression. The occurrence of vaccine-induced immune responses was seen in 90% to 95% of patients.

Documented time point: week 35, safety follow-up. In every dose of vaccine, 300 ug of mutant IDH1 20-mer peptide was given alongside topical imiquimod. The material sequenced was PBMCs, taken from a glioma patient whose treatment included an IDH1 peptide vaccine. This clonotype was obtained from a man aged 35-49 years with glioma. This rearrangement joins TRBV7-3 to TRBJ2-2, with D possibly TRBD2 on 6 matching bases. CDR3 amino acids: CASSLLGRDTGELFF. The CDR3 region has the DNA TGTGCCAGCAGCTTATTGGGGCGGGATACCGGGGAGCTGTTTTTT. Using reference TRBV7-3 and TRBJ2-2 for the parts outside the CDR3, the full variable domain is GAGVSQTPSNKVTEKGKYVELRCDPISGHTALYWYRQSLGQGPEFLIYFQGTGAADDSGLPNDRFFAVRPEGSVSTLKIQRTERGDSAVYLCASSLLGRDTGELFFGEGSRLTVL.